This T cell receptor beta chain was observed in a study of beta chain features in type 1 diabetes. Overall study results and limits: TCRB CDR3s from Type 1 diabetes patients were moderately but significantly shorter in all four CD4+ subsets.

This CDR3 contains 15 residues. Germline assignment: CDR1 MNHEY and CDR2 SMNVEV (reference sequence). Trimming took 8 bases from V and 0 from J; bases not matched to a gene: 9. Expressed TCRB transcripts were sequenced, since all the RNA that had been isolated was reverse transcribed. Assay used: immunoSEQ multiplex PCR; TCRdb lists only in-frame clones, some missing. The sample contains some 170,000 clones, 63% of which appear only once. In its sample, this clone was seen a few times. Its target is unknown. Sequenced material: naive CD4+ T cells from blood. V is TRBV27 and J is TRBJ2-7, with TRBD1 matching over 8 bases. The TCR sequence derives from a young man with type 1 diabetes. In DNA form, the CDR3 reads TGTGCCAGCGGGCAGAAGACAGGGGTCTCCTACGAGCAGTACTTC. It translates to CASGQKTGVSYEQYF.